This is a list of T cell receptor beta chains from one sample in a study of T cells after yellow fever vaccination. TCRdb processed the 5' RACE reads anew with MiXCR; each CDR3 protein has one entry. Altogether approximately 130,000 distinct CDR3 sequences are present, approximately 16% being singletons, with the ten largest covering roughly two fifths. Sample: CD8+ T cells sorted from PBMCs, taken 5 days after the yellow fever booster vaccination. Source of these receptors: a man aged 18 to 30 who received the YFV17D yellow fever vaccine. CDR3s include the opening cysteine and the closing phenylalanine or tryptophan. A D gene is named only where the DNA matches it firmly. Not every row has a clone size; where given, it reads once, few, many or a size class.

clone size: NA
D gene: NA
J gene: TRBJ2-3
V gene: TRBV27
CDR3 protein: CASSIRDSTDTQYF
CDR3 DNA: TGTGCCAGCAGTATAAGGGACAGCACAGATACGCAGTATTTT

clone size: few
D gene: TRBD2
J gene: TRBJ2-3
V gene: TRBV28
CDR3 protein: CASSSLITSGGTDTQYF
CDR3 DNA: TGTGCCAGCAGTTCCCTAATTACTAGCGGGGGCACAGATACGCAGTATTTT

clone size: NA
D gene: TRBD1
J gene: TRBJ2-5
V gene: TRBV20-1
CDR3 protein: CSALDGDRGQETQYF
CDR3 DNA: TGCAGTGCCCTGGATGGTGACAGGGGGCAAGAGACCCAGTACTTC

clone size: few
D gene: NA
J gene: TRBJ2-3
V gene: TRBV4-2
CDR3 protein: CASSQSDAGPTDTQYF
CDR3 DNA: TGTGCCAGCAGCCAATCCGACGCGGGCCCCACAGATACGCAGTATTTT

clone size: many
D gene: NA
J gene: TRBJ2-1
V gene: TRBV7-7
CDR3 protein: CASSLDGVDEQFF
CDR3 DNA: TGTGCCAGCAGCTTAGACGGGGTGGATGAGCAGTTCTTC

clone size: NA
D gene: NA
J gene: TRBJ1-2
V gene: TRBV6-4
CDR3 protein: CASSDGIYGYTF
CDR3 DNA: TGTGCCAGCAGTGACGGAATCTATGGCTACACCTTC

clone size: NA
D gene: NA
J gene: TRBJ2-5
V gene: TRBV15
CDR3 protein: CATKSRVQETQYF
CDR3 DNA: TGTGCCACGAAGTCGCGGGTACAAGAAACCCAGTACTTC

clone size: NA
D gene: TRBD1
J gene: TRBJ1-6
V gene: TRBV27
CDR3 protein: CASSPGTGWSPLHF
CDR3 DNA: TGTGCCAGCAGCCCCGGGACAGGGTGGTCACCCCTCCACTTT

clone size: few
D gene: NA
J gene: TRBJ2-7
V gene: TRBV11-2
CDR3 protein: CASSFVGSYEQYF
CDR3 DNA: TGTGCCAGCAGCTTCGTAGGCTCCTACGAGCAGTACTTC

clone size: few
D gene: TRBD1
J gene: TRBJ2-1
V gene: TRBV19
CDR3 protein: CASSLPPIDRADSSYNEQFF
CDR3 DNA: TGTGCCAGTAGCCTACCGCCCATTGACAGGGCCGATAGCTCCTACAATGAGCAGTTCTTC

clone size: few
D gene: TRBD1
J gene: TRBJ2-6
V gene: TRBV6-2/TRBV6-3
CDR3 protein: CASSGHRGDIVPGANVLTF
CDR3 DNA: TGTGCCAGCAGTGGTCACAGGGGGGACATTGTCCCTGGGGCCAACGTCCTGACTTTC

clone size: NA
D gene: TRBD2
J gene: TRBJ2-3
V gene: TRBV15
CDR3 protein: CATSRGLAGEQYF
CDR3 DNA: TGTGCCACCAGCAGGGGACTAGCGGGGGAGCAGTATTTT

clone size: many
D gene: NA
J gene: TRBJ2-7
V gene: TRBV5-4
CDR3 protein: CASSSSGASYEQYF
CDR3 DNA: TGTGCCAGCAGTTCCTCCGGGGCCTCCTACGAGCAGTACTTC

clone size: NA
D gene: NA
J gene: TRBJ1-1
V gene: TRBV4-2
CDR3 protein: CASSQDDRRLNTEAFF
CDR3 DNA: TGTGCCAGCAGCCAAGATGACCGCAGATTGAACACTGAAGCTTTCTTT

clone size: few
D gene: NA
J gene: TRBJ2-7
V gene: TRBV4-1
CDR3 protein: CASSQGRDTLWDEQYF
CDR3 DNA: TGCGCCAGCAGCCAGGGGAGGGACACCCTTTGGGACGAGCAGTACTTC

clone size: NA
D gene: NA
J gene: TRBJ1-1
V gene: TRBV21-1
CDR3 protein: CASSWQTGNTEAFF
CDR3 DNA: TGTGCCAGCAGCTGGCAGACAGGGAACACTGAAGCTTTCTTT

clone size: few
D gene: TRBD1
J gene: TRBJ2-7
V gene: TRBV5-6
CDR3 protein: CASTSPDRGAYEQYF
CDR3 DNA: TGTGCCAGCACCTCCCCGGACAGGGGGGCCTACGAGCAGTACTTC

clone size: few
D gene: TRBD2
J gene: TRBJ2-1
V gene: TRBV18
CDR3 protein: CASSPAGGPNEQFF
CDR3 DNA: TGTGCCAGCTCACCCGCGGGGGGGCCCAATGAGCAGTTCTTC

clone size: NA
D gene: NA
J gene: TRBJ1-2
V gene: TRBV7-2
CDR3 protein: CASSLGSAGGRANYGYTF
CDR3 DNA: TGTGCCAGCAGCTTAGGCTCTGCGGGCGGGAGGGCCAACTATGGCTACACCTTC

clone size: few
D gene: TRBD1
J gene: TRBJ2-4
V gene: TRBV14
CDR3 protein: CASSLRQGSPKNIQYF
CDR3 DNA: TGTGCCAGCAGCCTGAGACAGGGGAGCCCCAAAAACATTCAGTACTTC

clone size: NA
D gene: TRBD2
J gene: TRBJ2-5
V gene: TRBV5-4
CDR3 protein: CASSSRTSGGHETQYF
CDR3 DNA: TGTGCCAGCAGCTCCCGGACTAGCGGGGGGCATGAGACCCAGTACTTC

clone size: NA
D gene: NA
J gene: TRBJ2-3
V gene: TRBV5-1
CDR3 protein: CASRPGAPDTQYF
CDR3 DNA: TGCGCCAGCAGACCCGGCGCCCCAGATACGCAGTATTTT

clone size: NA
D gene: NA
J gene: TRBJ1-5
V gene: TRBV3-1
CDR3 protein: CASSQRGDQPQHF
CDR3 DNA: TGTGCCAGCAGCCAACGAGGGGATCAGCCCCAGCATTTT

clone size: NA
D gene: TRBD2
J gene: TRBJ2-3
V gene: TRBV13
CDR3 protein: CASSSRLAGDPTDTQYF
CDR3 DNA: TGTGCCAGCAGCTCGAGACTAGCGGGGGACCCCACAGATACGCAGTATTTT

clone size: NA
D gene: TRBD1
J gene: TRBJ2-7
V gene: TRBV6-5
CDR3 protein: CASSWQGVGEQYF
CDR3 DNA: TGTGCCAGCAGTTGGCAGGGGGTTGGTGAGCAGTACTTC

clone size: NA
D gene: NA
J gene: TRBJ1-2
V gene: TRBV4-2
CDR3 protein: CASSQDAVPEFYGYTF
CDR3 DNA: TGTGCCAGCAGCCAAGACGCGGTGCCCGAATTCTATGGCTACACCTTC

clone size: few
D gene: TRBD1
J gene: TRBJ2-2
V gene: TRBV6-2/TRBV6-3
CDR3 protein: CASEGQGANTGELFF
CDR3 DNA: TGTGCCAGCGAGGGACAGGGGGCGAACACCGGGGAGCTGTTTTTT

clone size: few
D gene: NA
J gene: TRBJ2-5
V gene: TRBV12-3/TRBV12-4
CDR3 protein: CASSFPGFQETQYF
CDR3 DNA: TGTGCCAGCAGTTTCCCGGGATTCCAAGAGACCCAGTACTTC

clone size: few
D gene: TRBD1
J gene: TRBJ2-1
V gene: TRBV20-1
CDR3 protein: CSAHPRDRVTYNEQFF
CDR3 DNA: TGCAGTGCCCATCCCCGGGACAGGGTAACCTACAATGAGCAGTTCTTC